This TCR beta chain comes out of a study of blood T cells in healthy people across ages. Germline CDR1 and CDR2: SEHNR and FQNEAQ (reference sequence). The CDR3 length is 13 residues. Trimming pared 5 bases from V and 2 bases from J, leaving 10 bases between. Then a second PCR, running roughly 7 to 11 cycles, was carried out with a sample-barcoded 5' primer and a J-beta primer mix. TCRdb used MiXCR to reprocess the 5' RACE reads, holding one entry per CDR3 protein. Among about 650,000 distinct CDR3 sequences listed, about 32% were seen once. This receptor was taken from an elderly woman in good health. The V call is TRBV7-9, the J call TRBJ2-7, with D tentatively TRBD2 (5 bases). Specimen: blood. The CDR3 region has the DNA TGTGCCAGCAGCAGAGCGGAACCCTACGAGCAGTACTTC. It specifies CASSRAEPYEQYF.